These 20 T cell receptor beta chains originate from one sample sequenced in a study of T cell responses to AZD1222 COVID-19 vaccine. Measured with immunoSEQ multiplex PCR; TCRdb has only the in-frame clones, and not every one. The sample yields 100,000 to 150,000 clones, 89% seen once. The source material was peripheral blood, sampled on day 0 of AZD1222 vaccination. The receptors originated from an adult in good health.

This chain connects TRBV4-1 to TRBJ1-1; tentatively, D is TRBD1 (5 bases). The CDR3 spans 14 residues. Germline-derived CDR1 and CDR2 are MGHRA and YSYEKL. Deletions cut 1 base from V and 9 bases from J, with 15 bases between. For the CDR3, the DNA is TGCGCCAGCAGCCAAGTGGGGACTGAATGGAAAGCTTTCTTT. It specifies CASSQVGTEWKAFF.

This clone was seen a handful of times. This chain joins TRBV6-5 and TRBJ1-2, with D tentatively TRBD1 (5 bases). Germline CDR1 and CDR2: MNHEY and SVGAGI. This CDR3 has 16 residues. Trimming shortened V by 0 bases and J by 4 bases, and 15 bases separated the two germline ends. The DNA of the CDR3 is TGTGCCAGCAGTTACTCAGTCGTCGGGACCCGCTATGGCTACACCTTC. Residues: CASSYSVVGTRYGYTF.

The V call is TRBV13, the J call TRBJ2-7, with 12 bases identical to TRBD1. V lost 5 bases, J lost 1 base, and 15 bases stayed unmatched. Germline CDR1 reads PRHDT; CDR2 reads FYEKMQ (reference sequence). The length of the CDR3 is 19 residues. This CDR3 reads CASSAAGTGGDGRSYEQYF. DNA of the CDR3: TGTGCCAGCAGCGCAGCCGGGACAGGGGGCGATGGGAGATCCTACGAGCAGTACTTC.

The chain is built from TRBV19 and TRBJ1-5; TRBD1 aligns across 7 bases. Trimming at V came to 5 bases and at J to 5 bases, leaving 12 bases not matched to a gene. The germline CDR1 and CDR2 sequences are LNHDA and SQIVND (reference sequence). This CDR3 is 16 amino acids long. The CDR3 is CASSPRQGSSHQPQHF. The CDR3 region has the DNA TGTGCCAGTAGTCCCAGACAGGGAAGTTCCCATCAGCCCCAGCATTTT.

This clone was counted a single time. The J gene is TRBJ2-7, the V gene TRBV27; 7 bases map to TRBD1. The germline CDR1 and CDR2 sequences are MNHEY and SMNVEV (reference sequence). This CDR3 spans 16 amino acids. Unmatched junction bases numbered 15, after V lost 6 bases and J lost 4 bases. CDR3: CASSPFNFGTDYEQYF. In DNA, the CDR3 is TGTGCCAGCAGCCCCTTCAACTTCGGGACAGATTACGAGCAGTACTTC.

This clone has a single count. The J gene is TRBJ2-3, the V gene TRBV19, with 11 bases aligning to TRBD2. There are 17 residues in the CDR3. The V gene's germline CDR1 is LNHDA and CDR2 SQIVND (reference sequence). The V segment lost 1 base and the J segment 0 bases; nucleotides outside the gene matches: 3. CDR3 residues: CASSIAGLAGSTDTQYF. The CDR3 nucleotides read TGTGCCAGTAGTATAGCCGGACTAGCGGGCAGCACAGATACGCAGTATTTT.

V and J are TRBV7-8 and TRBJ2-3; 8 bases are shared with TRBD2. This CDR3 is built from 15 residues. V was clipped by 5 bases and J by 8 bases; unmatched bases: 12. Germline lookup yields CDR1 SGHVS and CDR2 FQNEAQ. The CDR3 here is CASSRVPGTSGTQYF. The CDR3 DNA is TGTGCCAGCAGCCGAGTACCCGGGACTAGTGGTACGCAGTATTTT.

V and J are TRBV5-6 and TRBJ2-7; no definite D call. The CDR3 loop spans 14 amino acids. With 0 bases removed from V and 3 bases from J, the gap between germline ends came to 10 bases. Germline V lookup: CDR1 SGHDT, CDR2 YYEEEE. The CDR3 reads CASSLALLNYEQYF. The CDR3 bases are TGTGCCAGCAGCTTGGCCCTCCTCAACTACGAGCAGTACTTC.

V is TRBV6-6 and J is TRBJ2-5; no clear D. This CDR3 is 14 amino acids long. The V and J ends lost 2 bases and 4 bases respectively, with 11 bases between them. CDR1 and CDR2 (germline): MNHNY, SVGAGI (reference sequence). CDR3 amino acids: CASSYIAGPETQYF. The DNA of the CDR3 is TGTGCCAGCAGTTACATAGCTGGACCAGAGACCCAGTACTTC.

CDR3 protein: CASSIGDRRSEKLFF. CDR3 DNA: TGTGCCAGTAGTATAGGTGACCGAAGAAGTGAAAAACTGTTTTTT. The chain uses TRBV19 and TRBJ1-4, with D uncertain. V lost 1 base and J lost 7, with 13 bases in between. The germline V gene encodes CDR1 LNHDA and CDR2 SQIVND (reference sequence). This CDR3 contains 15 residues.

V usage is TRBV11-2 and J usage is TRBJ2-5; tentatively, D is TRBD1 (6 bases). Trimming took off 6 bases at V and 5 bases at J, with 16 bases between the two ends. Germline V gives CDR1 SGHAT, CDR2 FQNNGV. The CDR3 runs to 14 residues. CDR3 sequence: CASRTPRGSETQYF. DNA of the CDR3: TGTGCCAGCAGGACCCCCAGGGGAAGCGAGACCCAGTACTTC.

V gene TRBV5-8 combines with J gene TRBJ1-2, with 10 bases aligning to TRBD1. The ends lost 0 bases at V and 4 bases at J; junction bases unmatched: 9. The CDR3 loop spans 17 amino acids. Germline V gene sequence: CDR1 SGHTS, CDR2 YDEGEE. The chain's CDR3 is CASSLDGTGVWGYGYTF. The CDR3 DNA reads as TGTGCCAGCAGCTTGGATGGGACAGGGGTGTGGGGCTATGGCTACACCTTC.

The V call is TRBV30, the J call TRBJ1-1; D is uncertain. Deletions cut 1 base from V and 1 base from J, with 7 bases between. The length of the CDR3 is 13 residues. CDR1 GTSNPN and CDR2 SVGIG come from the germline V gene (reference sequence). The CDR3 spells CAWSGRKNTEAFF. CDR3 DNA sequence: TGTGCCTGGAGTGGACGAAAGAACACTGAAGCTTTCTTT.

The chain carries TRBV28 and TRBJ2-1; 10 positions agree with TRBD1. Germline CDR1 reads MDHEN; CDR2 reads SYDVKM. The CDR3 totals 15 residues. Trimming removed 0 bases from V and 9 bases from J; junction bases left unmatched: 5. CDR3 nucleotides: TGTGCCAGCAGTTTATGGAGGACAGGGGGGGGTGAGCAGTTCTTC. Amino acid sequence: CASSLWRTGGGEQFF.

The V gene is TRBV2, the J gene TRBJ1-5; tentative D call: TRBD1 (6 bases). The CDR3 extends over 14 amino acids. Trimming removed 6 bases from V and 2 bases from J, with 11 bases in between. Germline V gene sequence: CDR1 SNHLY, CDR2 FYNNEI. The CDR3 DNA follows: TGTGCCAGCAGGTATAGGGGGGGCAATCAGCCCCAGCATTTT. Encoded protein: CASRYRGGNQPQHF.

This rearrangement joins TRBV6-1 to TRBJ1-5; D gene uncertain. CDR3 size: 14 residues. The V gene's germline CDR1 is MNHNS and CDR2 SASEGT. V lost 6 bases to trimming and J lost 2 bases, with 11 bases between them. For the CDR3, the DNA is TGTGCCAGCAGAAAAGAGGTACGCAATCAGCCCCAGCATTTT. Amino acid sequence: CASRKEVRNQPQHF.

This chain links TRBV4-1 with TRBJ2-2; D is possibly TRBD1 (8 bases). Germline values: CDR1 MGHRA, CDR2 YSYEKL. Trimming removed 0 bases at V and 7 bases at J, with 18 bases between. This CDR3 region has 17 residues. This CDR3 reads CASSQEAGQVHGGELFF. In DNA form, the CDR3 reads TGCGCCAGCAGCCAAGAAGCGGGACAGGTACATGGCGGGGAGCTGTTTTTT.

On this clone: Other nucleotide sequences in the sample specify the same CDR3. The rearrangement uses TRBV25-1 and TRBJ1-1; D is perhaps TRBD1 (6 bases). CDR3 length equals 15 residues. CDR1 MGHDK and CDR2 SYGVNS come from the germline V gene. V was cut by 1 base and J by 2 bases, with 11 bases left in between. Here the CDR3 reads CASSEWGGLNTEAFF. The CDR3 DNA is TGTGCCAGCAGTGAATGGGGGGGGCTAAACACTGAAGCTTTCTTT.

The chain recombines TRBV18 with TRBJ2-6; D tentatively fits TRBD1 or TRBD2 (6 bases each). The CDR3 is 16 residues long. Germline-derived CDR1 and CDR2 are KGHSH and LQKENI. The V and J ends lost 6 bases and 1 base respectively, with 13 bases between them. In DNA form, the CDR3 reads TGTGCCAGCTCGATTCGGGGGCAGTCTGGGGCCAACGTCCTGACTTTC. This encodes CASSIRGQSGANVLTF.

The chain employs TRBV19 and TRBJ2-1, with D possibly TRBD2 on 6 matching bases. The CDR3 loop spans 17 amino acids. Deletions cut 5 bases from V and 0 bases from J, with 17 bases between. CDR1 is LNHDA and CDR2 is SQIVND in the germline V gene (reference sequence). The CDR3, as DNA: TGTGCCAGTAGTGGGACTTCAGAACCTTTCTCCTACAATGAGCAGTTCTTC. Amino acids: CASSGTSEPFSYNEQFF.